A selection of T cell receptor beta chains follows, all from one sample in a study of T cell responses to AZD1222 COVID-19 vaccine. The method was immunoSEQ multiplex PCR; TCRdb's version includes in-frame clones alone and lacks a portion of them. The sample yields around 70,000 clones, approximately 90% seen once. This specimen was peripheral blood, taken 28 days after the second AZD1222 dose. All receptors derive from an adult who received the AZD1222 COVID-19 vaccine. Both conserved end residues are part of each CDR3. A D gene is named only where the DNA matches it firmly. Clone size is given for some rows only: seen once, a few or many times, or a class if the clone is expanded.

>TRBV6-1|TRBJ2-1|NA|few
CASSEAPLVASSYNEQFF
TGTGCCAGCAGTGAAGCTCCCCTTGTCGCTAGCTCCTACAATGAGCAGTTCTTC
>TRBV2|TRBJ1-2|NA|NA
CASSGSSEANYGYTF
TGTGCCAGCAGTGGCAGCTCTGAAGCTAACTATGGCTACACCTTC
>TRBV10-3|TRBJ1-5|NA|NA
CAISESVGGNNQPQHF
TGTGCCATCAGTGAGTCGGTCGGGGGGAACAATCAGCCCCAGCATTTT
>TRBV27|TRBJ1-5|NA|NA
CASRDQNSNQPQHF
TGTGCCAGCCGCGATCAAAATAGCAATCAGCCCCAGCATTTT
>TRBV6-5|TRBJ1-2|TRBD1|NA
CASRLDRGRYGYTF
TGTGCCAGCAGACTCGACAGGGGGAGATATGGCTACACCTTC
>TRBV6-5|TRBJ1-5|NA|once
CASSYLGYGQPQHF
TGTGCCAGCAGTTACTTGGGGTATGGCCAGCCCCAGCATTTT
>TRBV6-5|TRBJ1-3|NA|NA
CASTKQGLGNTIYF
TGTGCCAGCACCAAACAGGGTCTTGGAAACACCATATATTTT
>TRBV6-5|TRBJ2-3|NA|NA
CANGGGPTDTQYF
TGTGCCAATGGCGGGGGCCCCACAGATACGCAGTATTTT
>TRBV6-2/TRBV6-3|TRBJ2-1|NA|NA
CASSYRSSVYNEQFF
TGTGCCAGCAGTTACAGGTCTAGCGTTTACAATGAGCAGTTCTTC
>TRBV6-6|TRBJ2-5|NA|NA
CASSYVPQETQYF
TGTGCCAGCAGTTACGTTCCGCAAGAGACCCAGTACTTC
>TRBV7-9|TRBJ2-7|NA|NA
CASSLSADSYEQYF
TGTGCCAGCAGCTTATCCGCGGACAGCTACGAGCAGTACTTC
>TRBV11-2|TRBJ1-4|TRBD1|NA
CASSQGAGGVGANEKLFF
TGTGCCAGCAGCCAAGGAGCAGGGGGCGTAGGAGCTAATGAAAAACTGTTTTTT
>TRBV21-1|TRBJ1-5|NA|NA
CASSKVSEGNQPQHF
TGTGCCAGCAGCAAAGTTTCAGAGGGCAATCAGCCCCAGCATTTT
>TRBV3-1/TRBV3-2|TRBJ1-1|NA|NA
CASSPQAQMNTEAFF
TGTGCCAGCAGCCCACAGGCCCAAATGAACACTGAAGCTTTCTTT